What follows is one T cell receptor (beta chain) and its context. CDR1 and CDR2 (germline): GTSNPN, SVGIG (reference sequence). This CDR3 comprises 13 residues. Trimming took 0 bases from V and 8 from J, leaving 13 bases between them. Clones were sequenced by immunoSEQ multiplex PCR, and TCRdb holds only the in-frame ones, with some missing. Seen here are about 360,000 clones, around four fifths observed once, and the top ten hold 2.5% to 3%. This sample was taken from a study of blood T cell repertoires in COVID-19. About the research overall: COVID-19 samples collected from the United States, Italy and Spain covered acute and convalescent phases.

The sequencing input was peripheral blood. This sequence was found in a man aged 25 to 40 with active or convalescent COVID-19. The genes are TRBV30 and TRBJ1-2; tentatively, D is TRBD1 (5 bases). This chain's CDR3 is CAWSVRQLTGYTF. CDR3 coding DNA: TGTGCCTGGAGTGTTAGACAGCTCACGGGCTACACCTTC. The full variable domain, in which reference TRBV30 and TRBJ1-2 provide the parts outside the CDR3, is SQTIHQWPATLVQPVGSPLSLECTVEGTSNPNLYWYRQAAGRGLQLLFYSVGIGQISSEVPQNLSASRPQDRQFILSSKKLLLSDSGFYLCAWSVRQLTGYTFGSGTRLTVV.